The clone carrying this T cell receptor (beta chain) occurred a few times. Its antigen is still unknown. Using its own MiXCR run on the reads, TCRdb lists one record per CDR3 protein. The sample holds about 490,000 distinct CDR3 sequences, about a quarter seen once. The data were taken from a study of T cell repertoires in cytomegalovirus infection. Background on the study: Based on public TCR beta signatures, there were indications of CMV infection and of a matching HLA type.

General observations from the study: The ex vivo response was dominated by HLA-C-restricted CMV-specific TCR beta clonotypes. Using cumulative public TCR beta family frequency, the authors identified those who carried CMV together with the relevant HLA.

Trimming pared 6 bases from V and 0 bases from J, leaving 9 bases between. CDR1 PRHDT and CDR2 FYEKMQ come from the germline V gene (reference sequence). CDR3 size: 13 residues. The source material was PBMCs. The TCR comes from a human donor in good health (CMV status not recorded). Some clones in this sample may be carry-over from other donors' samples. The V gene is TRBV13, the J gene TRBJ2-7; a weak D match, TRBD1 (5 bases). The CDR3 bases are TGTGCCAGCAGTCACGACAGCTCCTACGAGCAGTACTTC. Translating gives CASSHDSSYEQYF.